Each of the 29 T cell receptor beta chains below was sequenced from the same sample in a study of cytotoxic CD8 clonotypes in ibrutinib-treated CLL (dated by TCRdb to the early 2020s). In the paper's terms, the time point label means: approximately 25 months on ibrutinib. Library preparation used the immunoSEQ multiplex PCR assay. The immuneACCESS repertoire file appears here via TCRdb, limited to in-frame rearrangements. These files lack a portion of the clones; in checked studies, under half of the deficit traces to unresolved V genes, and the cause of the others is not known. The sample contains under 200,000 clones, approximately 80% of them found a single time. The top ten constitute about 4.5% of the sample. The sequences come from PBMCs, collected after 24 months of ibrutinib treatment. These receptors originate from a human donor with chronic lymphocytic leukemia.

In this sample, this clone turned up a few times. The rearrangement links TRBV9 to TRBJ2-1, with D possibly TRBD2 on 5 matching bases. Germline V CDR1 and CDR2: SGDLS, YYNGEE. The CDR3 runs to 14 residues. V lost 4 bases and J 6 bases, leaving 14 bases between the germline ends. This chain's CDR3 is CASSTQGRGNEQFF. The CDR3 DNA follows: TGTGCCAGCAGCACCCAAGGACGGGGCAATGAGCAGTTCTTC.

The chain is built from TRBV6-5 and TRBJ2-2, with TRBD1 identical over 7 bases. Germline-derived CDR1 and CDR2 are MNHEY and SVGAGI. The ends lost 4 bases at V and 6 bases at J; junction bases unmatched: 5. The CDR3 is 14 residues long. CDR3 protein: CASSFDRVAGELFF. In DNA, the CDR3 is TGTGCCAGCAGTTTCGACAGGGTGGCCGGGGAGCTGTTTTTT.

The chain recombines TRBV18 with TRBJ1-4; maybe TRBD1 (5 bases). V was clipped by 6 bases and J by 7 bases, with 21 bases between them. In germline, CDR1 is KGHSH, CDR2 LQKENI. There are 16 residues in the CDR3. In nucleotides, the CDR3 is TGTGCCAGCTCCCTTAGGGGAGGGAATGAAGGTGAAAAACTGTTTTTT. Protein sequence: CASSLRGGNEGEKLFF.

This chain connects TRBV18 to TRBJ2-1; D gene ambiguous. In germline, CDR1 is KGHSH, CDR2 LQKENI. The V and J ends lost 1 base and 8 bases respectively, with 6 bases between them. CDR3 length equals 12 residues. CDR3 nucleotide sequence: TGTGCCAGCTCACCACAGATCGATGAGCAGTTCTTC. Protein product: CASSPQIDEQFF.

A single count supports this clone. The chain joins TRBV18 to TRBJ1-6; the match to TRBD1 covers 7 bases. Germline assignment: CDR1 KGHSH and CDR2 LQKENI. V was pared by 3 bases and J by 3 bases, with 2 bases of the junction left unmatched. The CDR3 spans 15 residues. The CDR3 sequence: CASSPGQDYNSPLHF. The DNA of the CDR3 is TGTGCCAGCTCACCTGGACAGGACTATAATTCACCCCTCCACTTT.

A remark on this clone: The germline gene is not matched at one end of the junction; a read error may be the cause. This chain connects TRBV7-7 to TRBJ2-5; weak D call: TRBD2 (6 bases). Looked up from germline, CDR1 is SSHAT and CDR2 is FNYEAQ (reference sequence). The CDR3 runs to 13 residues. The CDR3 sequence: CASGRVGQGTQYF. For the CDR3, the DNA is TGTGCTAGCGGCCGGGTCGGCCAAGGGACCCAGTACTTC.

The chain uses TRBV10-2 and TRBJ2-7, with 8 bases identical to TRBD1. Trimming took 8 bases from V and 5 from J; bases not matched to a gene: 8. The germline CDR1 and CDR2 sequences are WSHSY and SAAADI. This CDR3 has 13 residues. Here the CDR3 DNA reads TGCGCCAGCCGGACCGACAGGGGACACGAGCAGTACTTC. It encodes CASRTDRGHEQYF.

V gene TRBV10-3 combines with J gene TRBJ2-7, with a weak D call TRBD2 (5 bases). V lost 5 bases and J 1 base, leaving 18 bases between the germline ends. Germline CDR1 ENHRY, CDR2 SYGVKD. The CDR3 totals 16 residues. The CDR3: CAISPPPGLGSYEQYF. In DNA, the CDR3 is TGTGCCATCAGTCCCCCCCCGGGGTTAGGGTCCTACGAGCAGTACTTC.

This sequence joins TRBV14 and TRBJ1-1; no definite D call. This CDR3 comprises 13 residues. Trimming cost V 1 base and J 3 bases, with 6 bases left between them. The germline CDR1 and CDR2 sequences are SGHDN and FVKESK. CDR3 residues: CASSQGRYTEAFF. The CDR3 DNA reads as TGTGCCAGCAGCCAAGGACGGTACACTGAAGCTTTCTTT.

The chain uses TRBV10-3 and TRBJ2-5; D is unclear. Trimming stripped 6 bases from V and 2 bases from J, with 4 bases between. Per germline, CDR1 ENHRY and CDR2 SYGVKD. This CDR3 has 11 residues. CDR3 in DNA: TGTGCCATCAGAGCACAAGAGACCCAGTACTTC. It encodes CAIRAQETQYF.

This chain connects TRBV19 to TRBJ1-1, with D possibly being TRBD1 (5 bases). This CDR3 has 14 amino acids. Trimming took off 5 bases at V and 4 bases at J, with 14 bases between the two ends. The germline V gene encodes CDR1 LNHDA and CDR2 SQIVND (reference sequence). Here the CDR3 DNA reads TGTGCCAGTAGTTCTCAGGGCCCGGGCACTGAAGCTTTCTTT. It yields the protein CASSSQGPGTEAFF.

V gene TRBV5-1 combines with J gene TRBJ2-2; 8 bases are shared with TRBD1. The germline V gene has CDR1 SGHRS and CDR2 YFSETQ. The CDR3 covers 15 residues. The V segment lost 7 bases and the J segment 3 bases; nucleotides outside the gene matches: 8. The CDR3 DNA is TGCGCCAGCTTCGCCCAGGGGGCAGACACCGGGGAGCTGTTTTTT. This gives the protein CASFAQGADTGELFF.

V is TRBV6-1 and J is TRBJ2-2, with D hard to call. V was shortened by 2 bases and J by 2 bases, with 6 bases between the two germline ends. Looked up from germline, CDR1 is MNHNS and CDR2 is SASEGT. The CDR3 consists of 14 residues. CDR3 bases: TGTGCCAGCAGTGAATGGCTTAACACCGGGGAGCTGTTTTTT. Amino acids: CASSEWLNTGELFF.

The CDR3 sequence is CASSQVPGSYNEQFF. The CDR3 DNA follows: TGCGCCAGCAGCCAAGTCCCGGGATCCTACAATGAGCAGTTCTTC. The chain employs TRBV4-3 and TRBJ2-1; the D gene is possibly TRBD2 (5 bases). The CDR3 covers 15 residues. Trimming took off 1 base at V and 1 base at J, with 8 bases between the two ends. Germline CDR1 reads LGHNA; CDR2 reads YSLEER.

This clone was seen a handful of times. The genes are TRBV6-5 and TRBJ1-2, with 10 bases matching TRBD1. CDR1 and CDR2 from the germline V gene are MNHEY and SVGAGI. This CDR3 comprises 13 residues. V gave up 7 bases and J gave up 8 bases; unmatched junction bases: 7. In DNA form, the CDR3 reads TGTGCCAGCACCCTGACAGGGGGCATCGGCTACACCTTC. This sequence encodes CASTLTGGIGYTF.

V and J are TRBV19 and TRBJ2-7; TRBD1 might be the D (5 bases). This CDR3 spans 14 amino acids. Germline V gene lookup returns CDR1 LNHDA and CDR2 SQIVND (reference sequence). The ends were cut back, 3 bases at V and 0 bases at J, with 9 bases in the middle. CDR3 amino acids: CASSIRTLSYEQYF. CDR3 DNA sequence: TGTGCCAGTAGTATCCGGACACTCTCCTACGAGCAGTACTTC.

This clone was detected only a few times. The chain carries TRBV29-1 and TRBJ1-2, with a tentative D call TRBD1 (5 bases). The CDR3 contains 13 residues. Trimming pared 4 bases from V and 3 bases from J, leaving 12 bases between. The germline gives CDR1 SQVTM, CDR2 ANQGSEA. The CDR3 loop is CSVGVGGDYGYTF. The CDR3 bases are TGCAGCGTTGGCGTCGGAGGGGACTATGGCTACACCTTC.

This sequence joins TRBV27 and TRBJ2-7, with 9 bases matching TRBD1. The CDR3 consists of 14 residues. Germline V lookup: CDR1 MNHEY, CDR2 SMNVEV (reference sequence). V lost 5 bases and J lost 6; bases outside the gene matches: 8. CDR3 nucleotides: TGTGCCAGCAGTCCACGGACAGGGGTGACCGAGCAGTACTTC. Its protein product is CASSPRTGVTEQYF.

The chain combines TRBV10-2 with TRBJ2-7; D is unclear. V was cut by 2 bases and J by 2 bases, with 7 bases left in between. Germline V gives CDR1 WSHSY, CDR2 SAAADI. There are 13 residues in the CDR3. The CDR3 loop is CASSEGQAYEQYF. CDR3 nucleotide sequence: TGCGCCAGCAGTGAGGGGCAGGCCTACGAGCAGTACTTC.

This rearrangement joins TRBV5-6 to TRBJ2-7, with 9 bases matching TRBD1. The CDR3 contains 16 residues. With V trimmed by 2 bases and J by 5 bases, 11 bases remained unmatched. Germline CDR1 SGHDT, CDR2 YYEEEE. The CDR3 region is CASSFDWGTGSHEQYF. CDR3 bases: TGTGCCAGCAGCTTCGATTGGGGGACAGGGTCCCACGAGCAGTACTTC.

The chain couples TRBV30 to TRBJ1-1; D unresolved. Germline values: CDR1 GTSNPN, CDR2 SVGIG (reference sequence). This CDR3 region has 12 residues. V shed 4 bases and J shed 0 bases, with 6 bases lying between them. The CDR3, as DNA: TGTGCCTGGAATAACCTGAACACTGAAGCTTTCTTT. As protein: CAWNNLNTEAFF.

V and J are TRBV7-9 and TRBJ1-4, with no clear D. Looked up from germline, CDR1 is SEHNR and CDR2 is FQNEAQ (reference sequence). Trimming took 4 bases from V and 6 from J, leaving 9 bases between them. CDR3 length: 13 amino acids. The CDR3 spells CASSSRGDEKLFF. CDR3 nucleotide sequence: TGTGCCAGCAGCTCCCGCGGAGATGAAAAACTGTTTTTT.

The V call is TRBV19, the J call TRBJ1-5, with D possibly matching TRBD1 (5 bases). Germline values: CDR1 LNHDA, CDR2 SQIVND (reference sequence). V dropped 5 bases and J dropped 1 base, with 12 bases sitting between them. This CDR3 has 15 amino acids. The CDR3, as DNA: TGTGCCAGTAGTGGACGGGCAGGGAGCAATCAGCCCCAGCATTTT. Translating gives CASSGRAGSNQPQHF.

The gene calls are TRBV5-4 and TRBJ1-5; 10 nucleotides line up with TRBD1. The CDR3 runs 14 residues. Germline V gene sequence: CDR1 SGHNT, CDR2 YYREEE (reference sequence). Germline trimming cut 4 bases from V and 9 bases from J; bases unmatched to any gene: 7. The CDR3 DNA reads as TGTGCCAGCAGCCCTGGGACAGGGGCCAGGCCCCAGCATTTT. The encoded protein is CASSPGTGARPQHF.

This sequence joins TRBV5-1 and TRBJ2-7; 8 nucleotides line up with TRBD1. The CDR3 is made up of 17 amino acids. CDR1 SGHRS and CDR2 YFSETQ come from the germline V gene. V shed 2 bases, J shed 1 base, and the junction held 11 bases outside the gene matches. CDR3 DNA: TGCGCCAGCAGCTTAAATCAGGGGGCCTCATCTTCCTACGAGCAGTACTTC. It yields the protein CASSLNQGASSSYEQYF.

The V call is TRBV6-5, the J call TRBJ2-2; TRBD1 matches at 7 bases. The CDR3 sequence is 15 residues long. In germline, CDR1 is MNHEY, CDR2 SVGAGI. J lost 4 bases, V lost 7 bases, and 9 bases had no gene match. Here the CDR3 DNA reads TGTGCCAGCAAATCACAGGGGCGCGGCACCGGGGAGCTGTTTTTT. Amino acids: CASKSQGRGTGELFF.

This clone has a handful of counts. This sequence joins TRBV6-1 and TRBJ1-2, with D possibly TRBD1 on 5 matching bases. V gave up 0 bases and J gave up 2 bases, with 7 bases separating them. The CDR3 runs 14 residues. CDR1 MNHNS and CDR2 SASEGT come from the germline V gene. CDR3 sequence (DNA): TGTGCCAGCAGTGAAGCGCGGGGCAACTATGGCTACACCTTC. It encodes CASSEARGNYGYTF.

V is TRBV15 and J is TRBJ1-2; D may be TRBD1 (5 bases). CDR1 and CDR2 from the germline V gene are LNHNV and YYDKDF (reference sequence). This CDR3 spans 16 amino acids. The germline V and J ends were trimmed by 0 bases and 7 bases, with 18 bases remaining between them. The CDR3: CATSRDLVGRDPGYTF. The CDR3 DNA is TGTGCCACCAGCAGAGATCTAGTTGGTCGGGACCCTGGCTACACCTTC.

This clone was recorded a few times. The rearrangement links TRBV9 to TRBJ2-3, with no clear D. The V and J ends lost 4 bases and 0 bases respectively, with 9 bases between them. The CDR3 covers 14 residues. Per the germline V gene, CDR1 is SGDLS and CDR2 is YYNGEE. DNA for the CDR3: TGTGCCAGCAGCCCTCAACCGAGCACAGATACGCAGTATTTT. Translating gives CASSPQPSTDTQYF.